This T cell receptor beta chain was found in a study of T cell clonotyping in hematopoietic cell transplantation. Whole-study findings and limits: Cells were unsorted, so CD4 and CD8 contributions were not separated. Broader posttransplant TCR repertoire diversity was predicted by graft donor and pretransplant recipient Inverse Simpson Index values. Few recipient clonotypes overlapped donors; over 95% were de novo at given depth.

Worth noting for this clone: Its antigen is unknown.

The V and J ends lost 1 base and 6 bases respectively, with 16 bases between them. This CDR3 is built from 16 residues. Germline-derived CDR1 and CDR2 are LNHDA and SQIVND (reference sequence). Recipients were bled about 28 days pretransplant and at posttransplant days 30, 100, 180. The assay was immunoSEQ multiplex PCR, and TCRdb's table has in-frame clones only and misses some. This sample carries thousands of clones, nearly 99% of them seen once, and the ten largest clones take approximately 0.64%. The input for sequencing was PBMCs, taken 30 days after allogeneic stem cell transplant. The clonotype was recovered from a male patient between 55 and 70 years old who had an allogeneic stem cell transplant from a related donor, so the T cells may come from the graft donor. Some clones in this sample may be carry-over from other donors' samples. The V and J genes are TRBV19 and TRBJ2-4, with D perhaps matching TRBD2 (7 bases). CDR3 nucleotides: TGTGCCAGTAGTATAGGGAGGGCAGGGGAGGGAAACATTCAGTACTTC. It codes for CASSIGRAGEGNIQYF.